The 30 T cell receptor beta chains given below trace back to one sample, sequenced in a study of T cell responses to AZD1222 COVID-19 vaccine (dated by TCRdb to 2020 to 2022). Libraries were made using the immunoSEQ multiplex PCR assay. The table comes from immuneACCESS by way of TCRdb, which keeps in-frame sequences with V and J called. Part of the clones is missing from these tables; in studies checked, under half for an unresolved V gene and the rest for unknown reasons. The table for this sample lists about 120,000 clones; about 90% of them were counted only once. Of the sample, 5.4% is held by the ten largest clones. The time point label for this specimen denotes: baseline before first vaccination. This specimen was peripheral blood, taken on day 0 of AZD1222 vaccination. These receptors came from an adult in good health.

This clone has only a few counts. This chain joins TRBV27 and TRBJ1-1, with TRBD1 identical over 8 bases. Trimming at V came to 1 base and at J to 4 bases, leaving 2 bases not matched to a gene. CDR1 and CDR2 from the germline V gene are MNHEY and SMNVEV (reference sequence). The CDR3 has 14 residues. CDR3 coding DNA: TGTGCCAGCAGTTTATTTCAGGGGGCCACTGAAGCTTTCTTT. Protein sequence: CASSLFQGATEAFF.

The chain couples TRBV2 to TRBJ2-7; 8 bases align to TRBD1. V lost 9 bases to trimming and J lost 0 bases; unmatched junction nucleotides: 7. CDR1 and CDR2 (germline): SNHLY, FYNNEI. This CDR3 contains 14 residues. The CDR3 protein is CASLWDRSSYEQYF. CDR3 coding DNA: TGTGCCAGTCTATGGGACAGGTCCTCCTACGAGCAGTACTTC. The entire variable domain, with the rest obtained from reference TRBV2 and TRBJ2-7, is as follows: EPEVTQTPSHQVTQMGQEVILRCVPISNHLYFYWYRQILGQKVEFLVSFYNNEISEKSEIFDDQFSVERPDGSNFTLKIRSTKLEDSAMYFCASLWDRSSYEQYFGPGTRLTVT.

The rearrangement links TRBV2 to TRBJ1-4; 7 bases align to TRBD1. Germline CDR1 reads SNHLY; CDR2 reads FYNNEI. The CDR3 sequence is 15 residues long. Unmatched junction bases numbered 9, after V lost 8 bases and J lost 3 bases. Written as DNA, the CDR3 is TGTGCCAGCCATCCACAGGGGAGGTCTAATGAAAAACTGTTTTTT. This encodes CASHPQGRSNEKLFF.

J is TRBJ2-2 and V is TRBV19; D may match TRBD1 or TRBD2 (5 bases each). V was shortened by 7 bases and J by 0 bases, with 9 bases between the two germline ends. From germline, CDR1 is LNHDA and CDR2 SQIVND (reference sequence). This CDR3 has 14 amino acids. The CDR3 loop is CASKPGPNTGELFF. The CDR3 coding sequence is TGTGCCAGTAAACCGGGACCGAACACCGGGGAGCTGTTTTTT.

J is TRBJ1-5 and V is TRBV7-6; no reliable D call. Trimming took 1 base from V and 4 from J, leaving 14 bases between them. From germline, CDR1 is SGHVS and CDR2 FNYEAQ. The CDR3 is 16 residues long. Written as DNA, the CDR3 is TGTGCCAGCAGCTTAGAGGCCAGAAATTCAAATCAGCCCCAGCATTTT. Residues: CASSLEARNSNQPQHF.

This chain links TRBV7-2 with TRBJ1-5, with D hard to call. The V gene lost 2 bases and the J gene lost 0 bases, with 8 bases spanning the gap. This CDR3 region has 15 residues. CDR1 is SGHTA, CDR2 FQGNSA, per germline. The CDR3 DNA follows: TGTGCCAGCAGCTTACGGCCCTTTAGCAATCAGCCCCAGCATTTT. Translated, it gives CASSLRPFSNQPQHF. Combining the CDR3 with reference TRBV7-2 and TRBJ1-5 gives the whole variable domain GAGVSQSPSNKVTEKGKDVELRCDPISGHTALYWYRQSLGQGLEFLIYFQGNSAPDKSGLPSDRFSAERTGGSVSTLTIQRTQQEDSAVYLCASSLRPFSNQPQHFGDGTRLSIL.

J is TRBJ2-3 and V is TRBV7-8, with 8 nucleotides matching TRBD1. The CDR3 contains 15 residues. CDR1 SGHVS and CDR2 FQNEAQ come from the germline V gene. After removal of 1 base from V and 2 bases from J, the junction contained 2 bases not matched to a gene. CDR3 sequence (DNA): TGTGCCAGCAGCTTAGGGACAGGGTTCACAGATACGCAGTATTTT. It specifies CASSLGTGFTDTQYF.

The genes are TRBV19 and TRBJ2-7; D unclear. Trimming removed 10 bases from V and 5 bases from J, with 18 bases in between. CDR1 and CDR2 (germline): LNHDA, SQIVND (reference sequence). The CDR3 spans 13 residues. The CDR3 region is CATSLGLRNEQYF. The CDR3, as DNA: TGTGCCACCTCCCTCGGGCTTAGGAACGAGCAGTACTTC. The entire variable domain, with the rest obtained from reference TRBV19 and TRBJ2-7, is as follows: DGGITQSPKYLFRKEGQNVTLSCEQNLNHDAMYWYRQDPGQGLRLIYYSQIVNDFQKGDIAEGYSVSREKKESFPLTVTSAQKNPTAFYLCATSLGLRNEQYFGPGTRLTVT.

There are a few counts of this clone. This sequence joins TRBV19 and TRBJ2-2, with D tentatively TRBD1 (5 bases). Germline values: CDR1 LNHDA, CDR2 SQIVND (reference sequence). V was trimmed by 7 bases and J by 1 base, leaving 13 bases between them. There are 15 residues in the CDR3. The CDR3 DNA sequence: TGTGCCAGTAAACCTACAACAGGGAACACCGGGGAGCTGTTTTTT. Translated, it gives CASKPTTGNTGELFF.

The chain employs TRBV30 and TRBJ1-5; D may be TRBD1 (6 bases). CDR1 and CDR2 from the germline V gene are GTSNPN and SVGIG (reference sequence). V was cut by 7 bases and J by 0 bases, with 13 bases left in between. The CDR3 loop spans 14 amino acids. DNA of the CDR3: TGTGCCTTCTCGACAGGAGCTAGCAATCAGCCCCAGCATTTT. Translation: CAFSTGASNQPQHF.

The chain couples TRBV7-8 to TRBJ2-2; TRBD2 is a possible D gene (7 bases). CDR1 and CDR2 from the germline V gene are SGHVS and FQNEAQ. This CDR3 region has 17 residues. Trimming took off 4 bases at V and 2 bases at J, with 17 bases between the two ends. DNA for the CDR3: TGTGCCAGCAGCTCTGGAGGGGGACTATCCAACACCGGGGAGCTGTTTTTT. Amino acid sequence: CASSSGGGLSNTGELFF. The full variable domain, rest sourced from reference TRBV7-8 and TRBJ2-2, is GAGVSQSPRYKVAKRGQDVALRCDPISGHVSLFWYQQALGQGPEFLTYFQNEAQLDKSGLPSDRFFAERPEGSVSTLKIQRTQQEDSAVYLCASSSGGGLSNTGELFFGEGSRLTVL.

V and J are TRBV19 and TRBJ1-5; D is uncertain. The CDR3 covers 14 residues. V lost 1 base and J lost 9, with 13 bases in between. The germline V gene encodes CDR1 LNHDA and CDR2 SQIVND (reference sequence). The CDR3 reads CASSIGVAPGPQHF. The CDR3 DNA reads as TGTGCCAGTAGTATAGGGGTCGCCCCTGGGCCCCAGCATTTT.

The chain couples TRBV19 to TRBJ1-5; D might be TRBD1 (6 bases). The CDR3 loop spans 13 amino acids. Germline CDR1 and CDR2: LNHDA and SQIVND (reference sequence). The V end was cut by 5 bases, the J end by 7 bases, with 12 bases between. The CDR3 here is CASSPGAQQPQHF. The CDR3 DNA reads TGTGCCAGTAGTCCAGGGGCTCAGCAGCCCCAGCATTTT.

This chain links TRBV6-5 with TRBJ1-1; D ambiguous. V lost 2 bases to trimming and J lost 5 bases, with 9 bases between them. There are 13 residues in the CDR3. Germline CDR1 and CDR2: MNHEY and SVGAGI. CDR3 in amino acids: CASSYGRRTEAFF. The CDR3 region has the DNA TGTGCCAGCAGTTACGGGCGGCGGACTGAAGCTTTCTTT.

The V and J genes are TRBV7-9 and TRBJ1-1, with D unresolved. The germline V and J ends were trimmed by 1 base and 6 bases, with 15 bases remaining between them. This CDR3 region has 15 residues. Germline V CDR1 and CDR2: SEHNR, FQNEAQ (reference sequence). The DNA for the CDR3 is TGTGCCAGCAGCTTAGGATTGTTAGAATTCTCTGAAGCTTTCTTT. It yields the protein CASSLGLLEFSEAFF.

The chain is built from TRBV5-1 and TRBJ1-4; D gene uncertain. CDR1 and CDR2 from the germline V gene are SGHRS and YFSETQ. The CDR3 totals 14 residues. The ends were cut back, 3 bases at V and 12 bases at J, with 18 bases in the middle. The CDR3 protein is CASSSGMGFYELFF. CDR3 bases: TGCGCCAGCAGCTCGGGGATGGGATTTTACGAACTGTTTTTT.

V gene TRBV12-3 or TRBV12-4 combines with J gene TRBJ1-1; D gene ambiguous. With 5 bases removed from V and 4 bases from J, the gap between germline ends came to 8 bases. The length of the CDR3 is 12 residues. The CDR3 nucleotides read TGTGCCAGCAGTGTAGGGTCCACTGAAGCTTTCTTT. This codes for CASSVGSTEAFF.

This chain joins TRBV6-5 and TRBJ2-3, with 9 bases that match TRBD2. The CDR3 has 15 amino acids. J lost 2 bases, V lost 5 bases, and 5 bases had no gene match. The V gene's germline CDR1 is MNHEY and CDR2 SVGAGI. The DNA of the CDR3 is TGTGCCAGCAGTCCGACTAGCGGTCTCACAGATACGCAGTATTTT. Its protein is CASSPTSGLTDTQYF.

CDR3 sequence reads: CASSPGQGGDEQFF. DNA for the CDR3: TGTGCCAGCTCACCCGGTCAGGGGGGCGATGAGCAGTTCTTC. This chain links TRBV18 with TRBJ2-1, with D tentatively TRBD1 (7 bases). Looked up from germline, CDR1 is KGHSH and CDR2 is LQKENI. The CDR3 loop spans 14 amino acids. The V end was cut by 3 bases, the J end by 8 bases, with 14 bases between.

This rearrangement joins TRBV19 to TRBJ1-6; 10 bases map to TRBD1. The germline gives CDR1 LNHDA, CDR2 SQIVND (reference sequence). CDR3 length equals 16 residues. With 3 bases clipped from V and 12 bases from J, the junction kept 11 bases outside the gene matches. The CDR3 coding sequence is TGTGCCAGTAGTATCGGTTCCCGGGACAGGGGAGGACCCCTCCACTTT. Its protein is CASSIGSRDRGGPLHF.

This clone came up a few times. The V gene is TRBV30, the J gene TRBJ1-1; possibly TRBD1 for D (6 bases). The CDR3 runs 13 residues. The V gene lost 6 bases and the J gene lost 4 bases, with 15 bases spanning the gap. CDR1 GTSNPN and CDR2 SVGIG come from the germline V gene (reference sequence). CDR3 in amino acids: CACPRDKGTEAFF. Here the CDR3 DNA reads TGTGCCTGTCCCCGGGACAAGGGCACTGAAGCTTTCTTT.

The chain is built from TRBV24-1 and TRBJ1-2, with D maybe TRBD1 (5 bases). CDR1 and CDR2 from the germline V gene are KGHDR and SFDVKD. The CDR3 runs 13 residues. The V gene lost 4 bases and the J gene lost 4 bases, with 9 bases spanning the gap. CDR3 sequence reads: CATSDREAYGYTF. The CDR3 coding sequence is TGTGCCACCAGTGACAGGGAGGCCTATGGCTACACCTTC.

The rearrangement links TRBV2 to TRBJ1-2; no reliable D call. Trimming removed 0 bases from V and 8 bases from J, with 13 bases in between. This CDR3 is 14 amino acids long. Germline V gene data show CDR1 as SNHLY and CDR2 as FYNNEI. The CDR3 region has the DNA TGTGCCAGCAGTGAAGCCGTAGATTTGAGCGGCTACACCTTC. Translated: CASSEAVDLSGYTF. Based on the CDR3 plus reference TRBV2 and TRBJ1-2, the full variable domain is EPEVTQTPSHQVTQMGQEVILRCVPISNHLYFYWYRQILGQKVEFLVSFYNNEISEKSEIFDDQFSVERPDGSNFTLKIRSTKLEDSAMYFCASSEAVDLSGYTFGSGTRLTVV.

J is TRBJ1-4 and V is TRBV15, with TRBD1 as a possible D gene (5 bases). The CDR3 runs to 14 residues. The germline CDR1 and CDR2 sequences are LNHNV and YYDKDF (reference sequence). The V and J ends lost 1 base and 4 bases respectively, with 7 bases between them. DNA of the CDR3: TGTGCCACCAGCAGAGCAGGGATTAATGAAAAACTGTTTTTT. Its translation: CATSRAGINEKLFF.

The chain carries TRBV7-9 and TRBJ2-1; the match to TRBD2 covers 8 bases. The CDR3 consists of 14 residues. Germline CDR1 is SEHNR and CDR2 is FQNEAQ (reference sequence). V lost 5 bases to trimming and J lost 4 bases; unmatched junction nucleotides: 4. CDR3: CASSQREWYNEQFF. The CDR3 coding sequence is TGTGCCAGCAGCCAGCGGGAGTGGTACAATGAGCAGTTCTTC.

The chain is built from TRBV30 and TRBJ2-1; 11 bases map to TRBD2. CDR1 and CDR2 (germline): GTSNPN, SVGIG (reference sequence). The CDR3 contains 15 residues. V was pared by 7 bases and J by 7 bases, with 12 bases of the junction left unmatched. CDR3 sequence: CAFPKTSGTKNEQFF. In nucleotides, the CDR3 is TGTGCCTTTCCTAAGACTAGCGGGACGAAGAATGAGCAGTTCTTC.

The chain couples TRBV29-1 to TRBJ1-3, with D unclear. The ends were cut back, 0 bases at V and 0 bases at J, with 9 bases in the middle. The V gene's germline CDR1 is SQVTM and CDR2 ANQGSEA. The CDR3 loop spans 15 amino acids. The CDR3 here is CSVEEGRSSGNTIYF. CDR3 nucleotides: TGCAGCGTTGAAGAGGGAAGAAGCTCTGGAAACACCATATATTTT.

This chain joins TRBV5-1 and TRBJ1-1; TRBD1 matches at 7 bases. CDR1 is SGHRS, CDR2 YFSETQ, per germline. The CDR3 has 20 amino acids. The V gene end was trimmed by 0 bases and the J gene end by 1 base; junction bases not matched to a gene: 18. Written as DNA, the CDR3 is TGCGCCAGCAGCTTGGCCCGAAATTCAGGGGGTTTCGGGAGGAACACTGAAGCTTTCTTT. Amino acids: CASSLARNSGGFGRNTEAFF.

This chain uses TRBV2 with TRBJ1-5, with D unresolved. The CDR3 contains 15 residues. Germline CDR1 reads SNHLY; CDR2 reads FYNNEI. The V end was cut by 6 bases, the J end by 7 bases, with 19 bases between. CDR3 sequence (DNA): TGTGCCAGCAGCGATGACATCTCCGACCGGCAGCCCCAGCATTTT. This sequence encodes CASSDDISDRQPQHF.

The chain has TRBV3-1 (or the pseudogene TRBV3-2) and TRBJ1-5, with D unclear. The V gene lost 0 bases and the J gene lost 3 bases, with 6 bases spanning the gap. Germline V lookup: CDR1 LGHDT, CDR2 YNNKEL (reference sequence). This CDR3 is built from 14 residues. The CDR3 is CASSQEGVNQPQHF. In nucleotides, the CDR3 is TGTGCCAGCAGCCAAGAGGGCGTCAATCAGCCCCAGCATTTT.